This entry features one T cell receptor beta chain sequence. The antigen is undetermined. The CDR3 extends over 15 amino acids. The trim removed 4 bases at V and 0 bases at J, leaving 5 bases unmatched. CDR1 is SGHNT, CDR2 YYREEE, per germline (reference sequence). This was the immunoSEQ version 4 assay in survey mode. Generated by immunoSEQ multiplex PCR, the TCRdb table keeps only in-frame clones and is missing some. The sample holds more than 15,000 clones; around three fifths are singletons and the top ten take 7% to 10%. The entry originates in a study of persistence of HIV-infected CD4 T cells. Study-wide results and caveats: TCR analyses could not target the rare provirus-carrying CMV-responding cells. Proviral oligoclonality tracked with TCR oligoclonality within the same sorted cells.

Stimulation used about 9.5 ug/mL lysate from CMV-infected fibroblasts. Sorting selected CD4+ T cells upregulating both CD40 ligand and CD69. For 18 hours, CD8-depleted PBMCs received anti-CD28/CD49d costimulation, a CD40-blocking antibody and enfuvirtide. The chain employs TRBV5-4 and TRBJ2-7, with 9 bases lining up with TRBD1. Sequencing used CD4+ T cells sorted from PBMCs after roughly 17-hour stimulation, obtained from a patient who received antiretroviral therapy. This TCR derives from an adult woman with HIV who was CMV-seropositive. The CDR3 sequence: CASSQTGGSSYEQYV. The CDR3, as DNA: TGTGCCAGCAGCCAGACAGGGGGATCCTCCTACGAGCAGTACGTC.